This T cell receptor (beta chain) came from a study of CD8 T cells in ankylosing spondylitis. Study observations and caveats: Relatively rare in peripheral blood, disease-linked clones were also CD8+. A TCR beta motif of 7 to 9 highly homologous variants seemed to mark ankylosing spondylitis blood.

This clonotype was counted between two and nine times. Its antigen remains unidentified. A junction boundary mismatches the germline segment, possibly from a read error. Germline CDR1 DFQATT, CDR2 SNEGSKA (reference sequence). This CDR3 is built from 15 residues. The TCR beta libraries were generated through quantitative 5'-RACE incorporating molecular barcodes. TCRdb processed the 5' RACE reads anew with MiXCR; each CDR3 protein has one entry. Among 200,000 or so distinct CDR3 sequences listed, 10% to 15% were seen once. The genes are TRBV20-1 and TRBJ1-2; D ambiguous. Sequences were obtained from blood, either unsorted or a sorted T cell fraction (not recorded which). This receptor was taken from a female donor with ankylosing spondylitis or in good health (not recorded which). The CDR3 sequence: CSARVGGQIGRGDAF. DNA of the CDR3: TGCAGTGCTAGGGTTGGCGGCCAAATAGGCCGAGGCGATGCCTTC.